The rows below give T cell receptor beta chains drawn from one sample of a study of cytomegalovirus exposure and HLA in healthy donors. Libraries were prepared by immunoSEQ multiplex PCR; TCRdb keeps only in-frame clonotypes and omits some of them. Its table records 150,000 to 200,000 clones. Source material: PBMCs. The source of these receptors is a woman aged 18-30 years in good health and CMV-seropositive. Both conserved end residues are part of each CDR3. D genes are given only for firm matches.

NA	TRBV6-6	TRBJ2-1	TGTGCCAGCAGTTACTTAAGGGGGGGCCGGTACAATGAGCAGTTCTTC	CASSYLRGGRYNEQFF
TRBD2	TRBV5-1	TRBJ2-3	TGCGCCAGCAGCTTGGCGCCCAGCGGGAGTGATACGCAGTATTTT	CASSLAPSGSDTQYF
NA	TRBV18	TRBJ2-2	TGTGCCAGCTCACCCCGCCAAGGGGGGGCTGGCGGGGAGCTGTTTTTT	CASSPRQGGAGGELFF
NA	TRBV30	TRBJ1-3	TGTGCCTTCGACAGAGGAAACACCATATATTTT	CAFDRGNTIYF
NA	TRBV19	TRBJ2-1	TGTGCCAGTAGTAAAGGCCGGGCAAGGGAGTCTGGTGAGCAGTTCTTC	CASSKGRARESGEQFF
TRBD2	TRBV7-9	TRBJ2-2	TGTGCCAGCAGCTCAGGACTAGCGGGGCCCGGGGAGCTGTTTTTT	CASSSGLAGPGELFF
TRBD1	TRBV7-2	TRBJ2-7	TGTGCCAGCAGCTGGTGGGACAGGGGAAAATACGAGCAGTACTTC	CASSWWDRGKYEQYF
NA	TRBV29-1	TRBJ1-1	TGCAGCGTTGAAACTGGGGAGGACACTGAAGCTTTCTTT	CSVETGEDTEAFF
NA	TRBV7-2	TRBJ2-7	TGTGCCAGCAGCCCGGAGGGAGGCCCTTTCGAGCAGTACTTC	CASSPEGGPFEQYF
TRBD1	TRBV27	TRBJ2-2	TGTGCCAGCAGTATATCGACAGGGATTCACACCGGGGAGCTGTTTTTT	CASSISTGIHTGELFF
NA	TRBV6-5	TRBJ1-2	TGTGCCAGCAGACACGGACTTAACTATGGCTACACCTTC	CASRHGLNYGYTF
NA	TRBV5-1	TRBJ2-3	TGCGCCAGCAGCTTGGCCGACGGGAGCACAGATACGCAGTATTTT	CASSLADGSTDTQYF
TRBD2	TRBV18	TRBJ2-3	TGTGCCAGCTCACCTAGGTCTAGCGGTCGCTCTAGCACAGATACGCAGTATTTT	CASSPRSSGRSSTDTQYF
NA	TRBV5-4	TRBJ2-1	TGTGCCAGCAGCATGGGAGCGGAACCCTCCTACAATGAGCAGTTCTTC	CASSMGAEPSYNEQFF
TRBD2	TRBV11-2	TRBJ2-5	TGTGCCAGCACCCCGGGGCCTAGCGGAGAGACCCAGTACTTC	CASTPGPSGETQYF
TRBD2	TRBV4-1	TRBJ2-5	TGCGCCAGCAGCCAAGATGGACTAGCGGGAGTCAGGGAGACCCAGTACTTC	CASSQDGLAGVRETQYF
NA	TRBV25-1	TRBJ1-2	TGTGCCAGCAGGAGCGGTAACTATGGCTACACCTTC	CASRSGNYGYTF
TRBD2	TRBV6-1	TRBJ2-2	TGTGCCAGCAGTGAAGTTTTGGGGGAGGGTACCGGGGAGCTGTTTTTT	CASSEVLGEGTGELFF
TRBD2	TRBV5-6	TRBJ2-1	TGTGCCAGCAGCATTACTAGCGGGAGGGTCGATGAGCAGTTCTTC	CASSITSGRVDEQFF
NA	TRBV6-5	TRBJ1-3	TGTGCCAGCACTATAGACATGAGCTCTGGAAACACCATATATTTT	CASTIDMSSGNTIYF
TRBD1	TRBV18	TRBJ1-2	TGTGCCAGCTCACGACAGGGGAACTATGGCTACACCTTC	CASSRQGNYGYTF
NA	TRBV5-1	TRBJ2-3	TGCGCCAGCAGCTTGGGAGGGTCCACAGATACGCAGTATTTT	CASSLGGSTDTQYF
NA	TRBV7-3	TRBJ2-2	TGTGCCAGCAGCTTAAGCAGAACGAACACCGGGGAGCTGTTTTTT	CASSLSRTNTGELFF
NA	TRBV2	TRBJ1-2	TGTGCCAGCAGCCCAGGGGTAAAGGGCTACACCTTC	CASSPGVKGYTF
TRBD1	TRBV18	TRBJ2-4	TGTGCCAGCTCACCCGTACAGGGGCTCAGAGCCAAAAACATTCAGTACTTC	CASSPVQGLRAKNIQYF
TRBD1	TRBV6-5	TRBJ1-2	TGTGCCAGCAGTCACTCGGAGGGGGCAGGAGGCTACACCTTC	CASSHSEGAGGYTF
NA	TRBV2	TRBJ2-5	TGTGCCAGCAGTCGGTCGGAGCAAGAGACCCAGTACTTC	CASSRSEQETQYF
NA	TRBV7-9	TRBJ1-2	TGTGCCAGCAGCTTGGCAGGGGAGAGTGGCTACACCTTC	CASSLAGESGYTF
NA	TRBV19	TRBJ2-7	TGTGCCAGTAGGCAAAACAGGGAGACGACCTACGAGCAGTACTTC	CASRQNRETTYEQYF
NA	TRBV5-5	TRBJ1-2	TGTGCCAGCAGCTTGGTTCCAACTGGTAATGGCTATGGCTACACCTTC	CASSLVPTGNGYGYTF
NA	TRBV5-5	TRBJ1-5	TGTGCCAGCAGCTGGGGAGATCAGCCCCAGCATTTT	CASSWGDQPQHF
TRBD1	TRBV4-2	TRBJ1-4	TGTGCCAGCAGCCAAACGGACAGGGCTTGGTCTGAAAAACTGTTTTTT	CASSQTDRAWSEKLFF
TRBD1	TRBV19	TRBJ2-7	TGTGCCAGTAGTATAGTTGGGGGACAGGGCCTCTACGAGCAGTACTTC	CASSIVGGQGLYEQYF
TRBD1	TRBV7-2	TRBJ2-2	TGTGCCAGCAGCTCCCGGACAGGGCGAACCGGGGAGCTGTTTTTT	CASSSRTGRTGELFF
NA	TRBV19	TRBJ2-5	TGTGCCAGTAGTCCCAAGACGAGGAGCCAAGAGACCCAGTACTTC	CASSPKTRSQETQYF
NA	TRBV27	TRBJ1-1	TGTGCCAGCAGTTATATAGGGGGTCTCACTGAAGCTTTCTTT	CASSYIGGLTEAFF
TRBD2	TRBV5-1	TRBJ2-1	TGCGCCAGCAGCTTGGACCCTAGCGGGATGCGAAAGGTGGATGAGCAGTTCTTC	CASSLDPSGMRKVDEQFF
TRBD2	TRBV5-4	TRBJ2-1	TGTGCCAGCAGCTTGGTTGGTAGCGGGAGTAATGAGCAGTTCTTC	CASSLVGSGSNEQFF
TRBD2	TRBV12-5	TRBJ2-5	TGTGCTAGTGGTTCTTGGACTAGCCCAGAGACCCAGTACTTC	CASGSWTSPETQYF
NA	TRBV7-9	TRBJ1-2	TGTGCCAGCACCCACGGGGGATACGATGGCTACACCTTC	CASTHGGYDGYTF
TRBD1	TRBV11-1	TRBJ2-5	TGTGCCAGCAGCATCAGGACAGGGGAGGTGACCCAGTACTTC	CASSIRTGEVTQYF
NA	TRBV27	TRBJ1-6	TGTGCCAGCAGTCTCCGTCAAGCGGGGATGGGTTCACCCCTCCACTTT	CASSLRQAGMGSPLHF
TRBD2	TRBV5-4	TRBJ2-4	TGTGCCAGCAGCTTGGCGGGGGGAGCGGCCAAAAACATTCAGTACTTC	CASSLAGGAAKNIQYF
TRBD1	TRBV15	TRBJ1-2	TGTGCCACCAGCAAGAACAGGGGTCTAAGCTATGGCTACACCTTC	CATSKNRGLSYGYTF
TRBD2	TRBV29-1	TRBJ2-7	TGCAGCGTTGGTGGACTAGCCGACGAGCAGTACTTC	CSVGGLADEQYF
TRBD2	TRBV19	TRBJ2-3	TGTGCCACGAAGGGACTAGCGTATGGCACAGATACGCAGTATTTT	CATKGLAYGTDTQYF
NA	TRBV4-2	TRBJ2-1	TGTGCCAGCAGCCAGAGAGGGCTAGGCAATGAGCAGTTCTTC	CASSQRGLGNEQFF
NA	TRBV10-2	TRBJ1-3	TGCGCCAGCAGAGAGAGCGGCTCTGGAAACACCATATATTTT	CASRESGSGNTIYF
NA	TRBV7-2	TRBJ2-3	TGTGCCAGCAGCTTAAAAGAGAGAGGTATCGGTACGCAGTATTTT	CASSLKERGIGTQYF
NA	TRBV18	TRBJ1-5	TGTGCCAGCTCACCACAGAGAGGGATCGATCAGCCCCAGCATTTT	CASSPQRGIDQPQHF
TRBD1	TRBV2	TRBJ2-7	TGTGCCAGCAGTCGGGACAGAGACTACGAGCAGTACTTC	CASSRDRDYEQYF
NA	TRBV5-1	TRBJ1-1	TGCGCCAGCAGGGGGGGGCTGAACACTGAAGCTTTCTTT	CASRGGLNTEAFF
NA	TRBV27	TRBJ1-5	TGTGCCAGCAGTCCAATACCACCCAGGGTGAATAGCAATCAGCCCCAGCATTTT	CASSPIPPRVNSNQPQHF
NA	TRBV18	TRBJ2-3	TGTGCCAGCACCCGAGGAGATACGCAGTATTTT	CASTRGDTQYF
NA	TRBV28	TRBJ1-2	TGTGCCAGCAGTTTAGGAGGGTCCGGCTACACCTTC	CASSLGGSGYTF